This T cell receptor beta chain came from a study of T cells in Graves' hyperthyroidism and ophthalmopathy (dated by TCRdb to 2018 to 2020). Broadly, across the study: Peripheral blood was collected at initial diagnosis, before any treatment. The roughly 100 discovery patients were randomly divided into training and test sets at a 7:3 ratio. Whether ophthalmopathy could be predicted prospectively was tested in an independent validation cohort made up of about 18 hyperthyroidism patients plus 17 patients who later progressed to ophthalmopathy. In addition, the study compared T-cell repertoires in thyroid tissue and in blood from roughly 6 Graves' hyperthyroidism patients. TCR V-J signatures able to tell the groups apart were searched for in a discovery cohort of 90 to 100 patients, of whom roughly 42 had Graves' ophthalmopathy and roughly 57 had stable Graves' hyperthyroidism. According to the paper, TCR Vbeta CDR3 sequencing was carried out on approximately 140 peripheral blood samples, which came from under 50 ophthalmopathy, 80 or so hyperthyroidism and roughly 17 progressor patients. Following sampling, methimazole starting at 30 mg daily was given to hyperthyroidism patients, and high-dose intravenous methylprednisolone was given to ophthalmopathy patients.

At least ten counts were recorded for this clonotype. Its antigen is currently not known. No much larger clone is present one base from it, and per-base qualities are unavailable. A distance of 12 bases separates the germline ends of V and J, which lose 3 bases and 7 bases respectively. Per the germline V gene (reference sequence), GTSNPN is the CDR1 and SVGIG is the CDR2. Including cysteine and phenylalanine, the CDR3 has 12 amino acids. CDR3 DNA is the only sequence kept; it has 36 bases, read in frame from the first base. The TCR beta CDR3 regions were amplified from RNA transcripts. A first-round RT-PCR of the TCR CDR3 used the HTBI primer set with the Qiagen OneStep RT-PCR kit. Libraries were constructed in a second round of multiplex PCR, after which size selection and purification were performed. Paired-end sequencing of the libraries was performed with 100 bp reads on an Illumina HiSeq2000. Under the source paper's analysis protocol: SOAPnuke was used to process the raw data, throwing out any read that contained adapters or uncalled bases, had a mean Phred below 15, or lacked an exact constant-primer or identifier match. High-quality paired reads were merged with COPE v1.2.5, and unique nucleotide sequences were defined as clonotypes. MiTCR v1.1 was used to align clonotypes to the IMGT TRBV, TRBD and TRBJ reference segments. The analysis included only V-J combinations with a frequency above 0.0001, which together covered around 99% of the repertoires. The TCS score was defined as the ratio of F50 (clonal expansion) to E x V (chaos), calculated using BLOSUM62-based TCRdist between CDR3 peptides within each V-J. Welch's t-statistics and random forest reduced fewer than 600 V-J features to 13, which were used in a naive Bayes classifier (R e1071). The public sequencing data were trimmed at Q25 with fastp and processed into clonotypes with MiXCR by TCRdb, which kept only in-frame beta chains. Rows matching on CDR3 protein sequence are summarized as one entry with the most common DNA and genes. The V and J calls follow TCRdb's processing rather than the paper's. The sample data list some 370,000 distinct CDR3 sequences, and approximately 18% of these were observed just once. The ten largest clones represent approximately 35% of the sample.

The paper's findings and limits, for the study overall: A model built on a 13 V-J signature distinguished ophthalmopathy from stable hyperthyroidism, reaching about 88% sensitivity and under 84% specificity in cross-validation and 80%/75% in testing. Most expanded thyroid clonotypes (frequency above 0.001) were also found in blood, which suggests that blood repertoires may mirror thyroid immune responses. In validation, the model predicted progression to ophthalmopathy a median of about 6 months before onset, with approximately 70% sensitivity and 72.22% specificity. No statistical method was used to set the sample size in advance, and investigators knew the group allocation.

Hyperthyroidism patients were newly diagnosed, with disease duration under 2 months, and aged 18 to 65 years. Patients with uncontrolled infections, other autoimmune diseases, pregnancy or lactation were excluded. Clinical symptoms, serum thyroxine and TRAb, thyroid ultrasound, and orbital computed tomography formed the basis for the diagnoses. Blood from progressor patients was drawn when they were first diagnosed with hyperthyroidism, before any ophthalmopathy symptoms appeared. PBMCs were separated from roughly 9.6 ml of fresh peripheral blood using Ficoll-Paque density gradient centrifugation. Patients classed as progressors first received a Graves' hyperthyroidism diagnosis and then went on to develop ophthalmopathy during follow-up. Trizol reagent was used to extract total RNA, and RNA quality was then checked on an Agilent 2100 Bioanalyzer.

The V and J genes are TRBV30 and TRBJ1-1; the D gene is unclear. The sample taken for sequencing was blood. This sequence originates from a woman between 25 and 40 years old with Graves' hyperthyroidism that later progressed to Graves' ophthalmopathy. In nucleotides, the sequence is TGTGCCTGGAGCCACGGACGGATTGAAGCTTTCTTT. Its protein is CAWSHGRIEAFF.